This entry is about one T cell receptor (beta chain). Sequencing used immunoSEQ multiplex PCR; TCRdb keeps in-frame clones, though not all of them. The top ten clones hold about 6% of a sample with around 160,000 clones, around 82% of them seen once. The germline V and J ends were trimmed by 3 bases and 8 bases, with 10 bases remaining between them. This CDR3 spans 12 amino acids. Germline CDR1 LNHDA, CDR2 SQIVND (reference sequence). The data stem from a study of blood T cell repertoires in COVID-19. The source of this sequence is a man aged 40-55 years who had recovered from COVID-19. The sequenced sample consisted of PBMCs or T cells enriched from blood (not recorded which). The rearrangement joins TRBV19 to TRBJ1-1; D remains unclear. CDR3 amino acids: CASSIISGEAFF. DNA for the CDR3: TGTGCCAGTAGTATTATCAGCGGAGAAGCTTTCTTT. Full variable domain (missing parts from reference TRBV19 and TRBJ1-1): DGGITQSPKYLFRKEGQNVTLSCEQNLNHDAMYWYRQDPGQGLRLIYYSQIVNDFQKGDIAEGYSVSREKKESFPLTVTSAQKNPTAFYLCASSIISGEAFFGQGTRLTVV.